This TCR beta chain appears in the sequencing data of a study of beta chain features in type 1 diabetes. Notes on the study in general: Whether TCRB rearrangement is influenced by HLA type was left unresolved in this analysis. TCRB CDR3s were moderately but significantly shorter in Type 1 diabetes patients in all four CD4+ subsets.

Notes on this clone: Its antigen remains unidentified.

All of the isolated RNA was reverse transcribed, so expressed TCRB transcripts were sequenced. The average output of naive, central memory and regulatory T cell samples was roughly 3.6 million reads. Repertoires were generated with immunoSEQ multiplex PCR, while TCRdb's copy carries only in-frame clones and drops some. The sample shows 300,000 or so clones, around 8.5% of them seen only once. Trimming stripped 4 bases from V and 4 bases from J, with 16 bases between. The germline gives CDR1 SEHNR, CDR2 FQNEAQ (reference sequence). The CDR3 loop spans 15 amino acids. This chain uses TRBV7-9 with TRBJ1-2; tentatively, D is TRBD1 (6 bases). Sequencing input: central memory CD4+ T cells from blood. This TCR was sampled from a man aged 25 to 45 with type 1 diabetes. The DNA of the CDR3 is TGTGCCAGCAGCTATGGACAGTCCCCCGCCTATGGCTACACCTTC. As protein: CASSYGQSPAYGYTF. Full variable domain (outside the CDR3, taken from reference TRBV7-9 and TRBJ1-2): DTGVSQNPRHKITKRGQNVTFRCDPISEHNRLYWYRQTLGQGPEFLTYFQNEAQLEKSRLLSDRFSAERPKGSFSTLEIQRTEQGDSAMYLCASSYGQSPAYGYTFGSGTRLTVV.